A single sample is the source of the 26 T cell receptor beta chains below, sequenced in a study of patients and donors after allogeneic stem cell transplantation. MiXCR, run by TCRdb on the RT-PCR reads, gives a single entry per CDR3 protein. This sample has 200,000 to 250,000 distinct CDR3 sequences, with around 14% found just once. The specimen sequenced was blood, either unsorted or a sorted T cell fraction (not recorded which). These receptors originate from a human donor who was either an allogeneic HSCT recipient or a stem cell or donor lymphocyte infusion donor (not recorded which). It is not recorded whose cells these are; they may come from a transplant donor.

This clonotype appeared a few times. The chain combines TRBV9 with TRBJ2-7; D perhaps matches TRBD1 (6 bases). The CDR3 is made up of 15 amino acids. Germline values: CDR1 SGDLS, CDR2 YYNGEE. V lost 4 bases, J lost 0 bases, and 14 bases lay in between. Written as DNA, the CDR3 is TGTGCCAGCAGCTTATCAGGGGCAACCTCCTACGAGCAGTACTTC. It encodes CASSLSGATSYEQYF.

This clonotype was seen only a few times. The chain uses TRBV10-2 and TRBJ1-5; D is perhaps TRBD1 (5 bases). The CDR3 covers 14 residues. CDR1 and CDR2 (germline): WSHSY, SAAADI. The V end lost 0 bases, the J end lost 4 bases, and 7 bases lay between the germline ends. The CDR3 protein is CASSESGVNQPQHF. As DNA, the CDR3 is TGCGCCAGCAGTGAGTCAGGGGTGAATCAGCCCCAGCATTTT.

The chain uses TRBV3-1 and TRBJ2-7, with TRBD2 as a possible D gene (6 bases). V lost 2 bases and J lost 6, with 14 bases in between. The CDR3 length is 14 residues. Germline V gene sequence: CDR1 LGHDT, CDR2 YNNKEL (reference sequence). CDR3 in DNA: TGTGCCAGCAGCCAATCAGTTTGGGGAGGCGAGCAGTACTTC. Amino acid sequence: CASSQSVWGGEQYF.

Many counts were recorded for this clonotype. The genes are TRBV4-3 and TRBJ2-2, with a tentative D call TRBD1 (5 bases). The CDR3 has 16 amino acids. V was clipped by 0 bases and J by 3 bases, with 11 bases between them. Germline CDR1 LGHNA, CDR2 YSLEER. The CDR3 loop reads CASSQDFQGYTGELFF. DNA for the CDR3: TGCGCCAGCAGCCAAGACTTTCAGGGCTACACCGGGGAGCTGTTTTTT.

This clonotype was observed at least ten times. The V call is TRBV2, the J call TRBJ2-7; D unresolved. This CDR3 spans 14 amino acids. Germline values: CDR1 SNHLY, CDR2 FYNNEI. Trimming removed 3 bases from V and 0 bases from J, with 9 bases in between. This CDR3 reads CASSDRSYSYEQYF. As DNA, the CDR3 is TGTGCCAGCAGTGACAGGTCCTACTCCTACGAGCAGTACTTC.

The table lists this clonotype with many counts. The genes are TRBV5-1 and TRBJ2-2; tentatively, D is TRBD2 (5 bases). V lost 0 bases to trimming and J lost 5 bases, with 23 bases between them. Germline V gene lookup returns CDR1 SGHRS and CDR2 YFSETQ. The CDR3 spans 19 residues. CDR3 region: CASSLALQRSSIRTGELFF. The DNA for the CDR3 is TGCGCCAGCAGCTTGGCCCTCCAGCGGAGCAGCATACGTACCGGGGAGCTGTTTTTT. Filled out from reference TRBV5-1 and TRBJ2-2, the complete variable domain reads KAGVTQTPRYLIKTRGQQVTLSCSPISGHRSVSWYQQTPGQGLQFLFEYFSETQRNKGNFPGRFSGRQFSNSRSEMNVSTLELGDSALYLCASSLALQRSSIRTGELFFGEGSRLTVL.

This clonotype was picked up a small number of times. This chain links TRBV7-9 with TRBJ1-4, with unresolved D. Germline CDR1 and CDR2: SEHNR and FQNEAQ (reference sequence). This CDR3 region has 13 residues. V was cut by 1 base and J by 8 bases, with 8 bases left in between. The CDR3 DNA reads TGTGCCAGCAGCTTAGGGAGGTCAGAAAAACTGTTTTTT. It is translated as CASSLGRSEKLFF.

This rearrangement joins TRBV6-5 to TRBJ1-1; perhaps TRBD1 as D (5 bases). The CDR3 runs 13 residues. Trimming took 0 bases from V and 8 from J, leaving 10 bases between them. CDR1 is MNHEY, CDR2 SVGAGI, per germline. The CDR3 DNA is TGTGCCAGCAGTTACTCTGGGGGAAAAGAAGCTTTCTTT. Protein: CASSYSGGKEAFF.

This clonotype has more than one count but fewer than ten. V and J are TRBV6-5 and TRBJ1-2, with TRBD1 matching 7 bases. Trimming cost V 4 bases and J 6 bases; bases outside gene matches: 2. The CDR3 has 12 amino acids. Germline CDR1 is MNHEY and CDR2 is SVGAGI. The CDR3 protein is CASSSGQNGYTF. CDR3 nucleotides: TGTGCCAGCAGTTCGGGACAGAATGGCTACACCTTC.

This clonotype has just a few counts. This chain uses TRBV5-1 with TRBJ2-5; 11 nucleotides align to TRBD2. The CDR3 has 18 amino acids. In germline, CDR1 is SGHRS, CDR2 YFSETQ. V shed 4 bases, J shed 4 bases, and the junction held 15 bases outside the gene matches. This chain's CDR3 is CASSATGTSGTRIETQYF. The CDR3 DNA reads as TGCGCCAGCAGCGCGACCGGGACTAGCGGCACGAGGATAGAGACCCAGTACTTC.

This clonotype was detected many times. This sequence joins TRBV7-6 and TRBJ2-3; D ambiguous. V lost 5 bases, J lost 0 bases, and 0 bases lay in between. The CDR3 covers 11 residues. Germline CDR1 is SGHVS and CDR2 is FNYEAQ. CDR3 protein: CASSSTDTQYF. In DNA, the CDR3 is TGTGCCAGCAGCAGCACAGATACGCAGTATTTT.

This clonotype was recorded at least ten times. The V gene is TRBV5-8, the J gene TRBJ1-1; no clear D gene. The CDR3 is made up of 14 amino acids. V was shortened by 4 bases and J by 1 base, with 11 bases between the two germline ends. From germline, CDR1 is SGHTS and CDR2 YDEGEE. The CDR3: CASSRLTPNTEAFF. CDR3 nucleotides: TGTGCCAGCAGCCGCCTTACACCGAACACTGAAGCTTTCTTT.

J is TRBJ2-5 and V is TRBV6-6; D uncertain. Trimming took off 5 bases at V and 1 base at J, with 5 bases between the two ends. The germline V gene has CDR1 MNHNY and CDR2 SVGAGI (reference sequence). The CDR3 contains 12 residues. The CDR3 nucleotides read TGTGCCAGCAGTAAACTCCAAGAGACCCAGTACTTC. Encoded protein: CASSKLQETQYF.

This clonotype was seen repeatedly, ten times or more. The chain recombines TRBV6-2 or TRBV6-3 with TRBJ1-5; D possibly corresponds to TRBD1 (6 bases). The CDR3 spans 15 residues. From germline, CDR1 is MNHEY and CDR2 SVGEGT. V lost 7 bases and J lost 2, with 15 bases in between. DNA of the CDR3: TGTGCCAGCAAACTATCAGGGGCGGGCAATCAGCCCCAGCATTTT. Protein: CASKLSGAGNQPQHF.

This sequence joins TRBV12-3 or TRBV12-4 and TRBJ1-6, with no clear D. The CDR3 extends over 15 amino acids. V was shortened by 8 bases and J by 0 bases, with 11 bases between the two germline ends. This chain's CDR3 is CASCHSGSYNSPLHF. The CDR3 DNA follows: TGTGCCAGCTGCCATAGCGGCTCCTATAATTCACCCCTCCACTTT.

This clonotype was observed a handful of times. The chain uses TRBV7-2 and TRBJ2-1, with unresolved D. This CDR3 is 13 amino acids long. The V and J ends lost 5 bases and 5 bases respectively, with 10 bases between them. Looked up from germline, CDR1 is SGHTA and CDR2 is FQGNSA. The CDR3 DNA follows: TGTGCCAGCAGCCGCACTTTTAACAATGAGCAGTTCTTC. It yields the protein CASSRTFNNEQFF.

The rearrangement links TRBV19 to TRBJ2-3; the D gene is possibly TRBD1 (6 bases). V dropped 10 bases and J dropped 2 bases, with 16 bases sitting between them. The CDR3 has 14 residues. CDR1 and CDR2 (germline): LNHDA, SQIVND (reference sequence). The CDR3 nucleotides read TGTGCCACTACGACAGGCTCTTTCACAGATACGCAGTATTTT. Encoded protein: CATTTGSFTDTQYF.

The rearrangement links TRBV5-1 to TRBJ1-1; D is unresolved. Trimming took off 4 bases at V and 1 base at J, with 5 bases between the two ends. The CDR3 is 12 residues long. CDR1 and CDR2 (germline): SGHRS, YFSETQ. The CDR3 is CASSTTNTEAFF. Here the CDR3 DNA reads TGCGCCAGCAGCACCACGAACACTGAAGCTTTCTTT.

In its sample, this clonotype was seen many times. The chain combines TRBV6-2 or TRBV6-3 with TRBJ1-1; perhaps TRBD1 as D (6 bases). Trimming removed 4 bases from V and 1 base from J, with 13 bases in between. CDR3 length: 15 residues. CDR1 is MNHEY, CDR2 SVGEGT, per germline. The CDR3 here is CASSSPGDKNTEAFF. CDR3 DNA: TGTGCCAGCAGTTCCCCAGGGGATAAGAACACTGAAGCTTTCTTT.

The sample holds a few counts of this clonotype. Written as DNA, the CDR3 is TGTGCCAGCAGCCAAGTCCGGGGGCCCTACAATGAGCAGTTCTTC. The encoded protein is CASSQVRGPYNEQFF. This sequence joins TRBV4-2 and TRBJ2-1; either TRBD1 or TRBD2 may fit D (6 bases each). Per the germline V gene, CDR1 is LGHNA and CDR2 is YNFKEQ. Trimming cost V 1 base and J 2 bases, with 9 bases left between them. This CDR3 spans 15 amino acids.

This clonotype was detected many times. The rearrangement joins TRBV9 to TRBJ2-3; 7 nucleotides align to TRBD2. V gave up 0 bases and J gave up 0 bases; unmatched junction bases: 10. The CDR3 length is 18 residues. CDR1 and CDR2 from the germline V gene are SGDLS and YYNGEE. The CDR3 protein is CASSVASGSGKSTDTQYF. DNA of the CDR3: TGTGCCAGCAGCGTAGCTTCGGGCAGCGGGAAGAGCACAGATACGCAGTATTTT.

The chain employs TRBV4-3 and TRBJ1-2, with unresolved D. The CDR3 extends over 13 amino acids. Germline CDR1 is LGHNA and CDR2 is YSLEER. Trimming left V 3 bases short and J 5 bases short, with 10 bases between. CDR3 DNA sequence: TGCGCCAGCAGCCAGGGTAGATGGTATGGCTACACCTTC. It translates to CASSQGRWYGYTF.

The V call is TRBV2, the J call TRBJ2-1; D is undetermined. Trimming stripped 3 bases from V and 6 bases from J, with 15 bases between. The V gene's germline CDR1 is SNHLY and CDR2 FYNNEI. The CDR3 has 15 residues. This chain's CDR3 is CASSEQIGWGNEQFF. CDR3 DNA sequence: TGTGCCAGCAGTGAGCAGATAGGGTGGGGCAATGAGCAGTTCTTC.

This sequence joins TRBV30 and TRBJ2-3; 9 nucleotides align to TRBD2. The J segment lost 10 bases and the V segment lost 1 base, leaving 9 bases of the junction unmatched. Germline CDR1 reads GTSNPN; CDR2 reads SVGIG (reference sequence). The CDR3 spans 14 residues. The CDR3 nucleotides are TGTGCCTGGAGTGCGCTAGCGGGATCCGGGGCGCAGTATTTT. Translating it yields CAWSALAGSGAQYF.

This clonotype was seen at least ten times. The rearrangement uses TRBV4-1 and TRBJ1-1, with 9 positions matching TRBD1. The CDR3 extends over 16 amino acids. Trimming at V came to 0 bases and at J to 3 bases, leaving 5 bases not matched to a gene. Germline CDR1 MGHRA, CDR2 YSYEKL. The CDR3 here is CASSQELTGGYTEAFF. The CDR3 coding sequence is TGCGCCAGCAGCCAAGAATTGACAGGGGGTTACACTGAAGCTTTCTTT.

At least ten counts were recorded for this clonotype. This sequence joins TRBV12-3 or TRBV12-4 and TRBJ2-5; 10 nucleotides match TRBD2. V dropped 4 bases and J dropped 1; count of bases not matched to a gene: 6. The CDR3 covers 16 residues. The DNA for the CDR3 is TGTGCCAGCAGTTCAGGACTAGCGGCCTCCCAAGAGACCCAGTACTTC. Protein sequence: CASSSGLAASQETQYF.